The TCR beta chain under discussion was sequenced for a study of blood T cell repertoires in COVID-19. Overall study: The United States, Italy and Spain provided the acute and convalescent COVID-19 samples. PBMCs, B-cell-depleted T cells, or T cells were the source of the cDNA or gDNA that made up the material.

In the study's own analysis: Amplification from reference gene primers served as the basis for estimated nucleated cell counts. Generated by immunoSEQ multiplex PCR, the TCRdb table keeps only in-frame clones and is missing some. V and J calls and clone size are given by that table; D and trimming were obtained from the DNA. The data hold 40,000 or so clones, with approximately 89% observed a single time. V lost 3 bases, J lost 4 bases, and 22 bases lay in between. In germline, CDR1 is LNHDA, CDR2 SQIVND (reference sequence). This CDR3 contains 17 residues. The receptor's source is a man aged 50-60 years with active COVID-19. Sequences were obtained from peripheral blood. V is TRBV19 and J is TRBJ2-7, with D maybe TRBD1 (6 bases). CDR3 residues: CASSIAAPVAGAYEQYF. DNA for the CDR3: TGTGCCAGTAGTATCGCGGCCCCCGTCGCAGGGGCATACGAGCAGTACTTC.